Shown below are 25 T cell receptor beta chains from a single sample sequenced in a study of T cells in Graves' hyperthyroidism and ophthalmopathy. TCR beta CDR3 regions were amplified from RNA transcripts. The primer set for the first-round RT-PCR of the TCR CDR3 was HTBI. TCRdb reprocessed the multiplex PCR reads with MiXCR, giving one entry per CDR3 protein. The sample yields about 480,000 distinct CDR3 sequences, about an eighth seen once. The specimen was blood. The receptors originated from a woman aged 18-29 years with Graves' hyperthyroidism.

In its sample, this clonotype was seen many times. V usage is TRBV12-3 or TRBV12-4 and J usage is TRBJ1-2; TRBD1 might be the D (6 bases). The CDR3 consists of 13 residues. V lost 6 bases and J 8 bases, leaving 16 bases between the germline ends. The CDR3 DNA sequence: TGTGCCAGCAGCCAGGGACACGATCGGGGCTACACCTTC. It yields the protein CASSQGHDRGYTF.

This clonotype was counted a few times. The V and J genes are TRBV6-2 or TRBV6-3 and TRBJ2-7; D possibly corresponds to TRBD2 (5 bases). The CDR3 has 12 amino acids. Trimming took 7 bases from V and 5 from J, leaving 12 bases between them. CDR1 is MNHEY and CDR2 is SVGEGT in the germline V gene. The CDR3 region is CASKGVVDEQYV. CDR3 DNA: TGTGCCAGCAAGGGAGTTGTAGACGAGCAGTACGTC.

At least ten counts were recorded for this clonotype. This sequence joins TRBV10-3 and TRBJ1-2, with 8 positions matching TRBD1. V shed 10 bases and J 8 bases; nucleotides not matched to a gene: 24. The CDR3 is 17 residues long. Looked up from germline, CDR1 is ENHRY and CDR2 is SYGVKD. CDR3 protein: CATVDQNRRTGPGGYTF. Here the CDR3 DNA reads TGTGCCACCGTGGACCAAAATCGGCGGACAGGGCCGGGGGGCTACACCTTC.

At least ten counts were recorded for this clonotype. J is TRBJ2-5 and V is TRBV11-3, with D tentatively TRBD2 (5 bases). CDR3 length: 14 amino acids. V lost 5 bases and J 2 bases, leaving 12 bases between the germline ends. Germline loops: CDR1 SGHNT, CDR2 YENEEA. CDR3 coding DNA: TGTGCCAGCAGCCCACGAGGGAAACAAGAGACCCAGTACTTC. This codes for CASSPRGKQETQYF.

This clonotype has ten or more counts. The chain recombines TRBV12-3 or TRBV12-4 with TRBJ2-6, with 9 nucleotides matching TRBD1. Losses at the gene ends were 11 bases for V and 0 bases for J; bases not matched to a gene: 14. CDR3 size: 18 residues. The CDR3 region is CASQRGGQGTSGANVLTF. The CDR3 DNA follows: TGTGCCTCCCAAAGAGGGGGACAGGGAACCTCTGGGGCCAACGTCCTGACTTTC.

As regards this clonotype: This may come from a read error, since a much larger clone is one base off. The rearrangement links TRBV2 to TRBJ1-2, with a weak D call TRBD1 (5 bases). The CDR3 has 14 residues. Trimming removed 4 bases from V and 2 bases from J, with 11 bases in between. Germline CDR1 SNHLY, CDR2 FYNNEI. The CDR3 here is CASSGLRANYGYTF. CDR3 coding DNA: TGTGCCAGCAGTGGACTCAGGGCGAACTATGGCTACACCTTC.

The table lists this clonotype with many counts. V usage is TRBV6-1 and J usage is TRBJ2-1, with unresolved D. The CDR3 totals 14 residues. CDR1 MNHNS and CDR2 SASEGT come from the germline V gene. Trimming shortened V by 8 bases and J by 0 bases, and 11 bases separated the two germline ends. This CDR3 reads CASGVGSSYNEQFF. The DNA of the CDR3 is TGTGCCAGCGGGGTTGGAAGCTCCTACAATGAGCAGTTCTTC.

Details on this clonotype: This may be a read error: a much more frequent sequence differs by one nucleotide. Because it lacks the conserved phenylalanine or tryptophan at the end, this CDR3 is likely a read error. The CDR3 bases are TGCGCCAGCAGCGCGACAGGGCTTAGCAATCAGCCCCAGCATCTT. Amino acid sequence: CASSATGLSNQPQHL. V and J are TRBV5-1 and TRBJ1-5; TRBD1 aligns across 7 bases. Germline values: CDR1 SGHRS, CDR2 YFSETQ. CDR3 size: 15 residues. Germline trimming cut 4 bases from V and 0 bases from J; bases unmatched to any gene: 4.

The CDR3 region is CASSESRGTEGYTF. CDR3 DNA: TGCGCCAGCAGTGAGTCGCGTGGGACGGAAGGCTACACCTTC. The rearrangement joins TRBV10-2 to TRBJ1-2; D possibly corresponds to TRBD1 (5 bases). V lost 0 bases and J lost 8, with 13 bases in between. The germline V gene encodes CDR1 WSHSY and CDR2 SAAADI. The CDR3 totals 14 residues.

As regards this clonotype: This sequence may be a read error, since a much larger clone differs from it by one base. The CDR3 nucleotides read TGTGCCAGCAGTTACCTTAGCGGGCGGTCTGGAGCTTTCTTT. Its protein is CASSYLSGRSGAFF. This chain connects TRBV6-5 to TRBJ1-1; D not certain. The ends were cut back, 2 bases at V and 10 bases at J, with 17 bases in the middle. Germline V gives CDR1 MNHEY, CDR2 SVGAGI. The CDR3 has 14 amino acids.

V and J are TRBV27 and TRBJ1-3; TRBD1 is a possible D gene (6 bases). The CDR3 sequence is 14 residues long. V was clipped by 6 bases and J by 1 base, with 10 bases between them. Germline V gene sequence: CDR1 MNHEY, CDR2 SMNVEV (reference sequence). Written as DNA, the CDR3 is TGTGCCAGCAGGGGGGCAGGGTCTGGAAACACCATATATTTT. This encodes CASRGAGSGNTIYF.

This clonotype was counted many times. The chain links TRBV19 to TRBJ1-5; 10 bases fit TRBD1. Trimming cost V 3 bases and J 2 bases; bases outside gene matches: 1. The CDR3 consists of 15 residues. The germline CDR1 and CDR2 sequences are LNHDA and SQIVND (reference sequence). CDR3 coding DNA: TGTGCCAGTAGTATCGGACAGGGGGGCAATCAGCCCCAGCATTTT. This translates into CASSIGQGGNQPQHF.

Comment on this clonotype: Compared with germline, one end of the junction differs, possibly owing to a read error. This chain joins TRBV6-1 and TRBJ2-2, with D possibly being TRBD1 (5 bases). Germline CDR1 and CDR2: MNHNS and SASEGT. The CDR3 totals 13 residues. The CDR3 DNA reads as TGTGCCGGCAGGGCAGGGAACACCGGGGAGCTGTTTTTT. It codes for CAGRAGNTGELFF.

J is TRBJ2-1 and V is TRBV20-1; 9 positions agree with TRBD2. V gave up 5 bases and J gave up 7 bases; unmatched junction bases: 15. CDR1 is DFQATT and CDR2 is SNEGSKA in the germline V gene (reference sequence). This CDR3 has 16 residues. This CDR3 is CSALPAGGRVFNEQFF. The CDR3 DNA reads TGCAGTGCTCTACCAGCGGGAGGCCGGGTGTTTAATGAGCAGTTCTTC.

In its sample, this clonotype was seen a few times. This sequence joins TRBV6-1 and TRBJ2-7; D is undetermined. The CDR3 contains 14 residues. CDR1 is MNHNS, CDR2 SASEGT, per germline. V lost 7 bases and J lost 6, with 19 bases in between. The CDR3 loop is CASTPDRVRGEQYV. As DNA, the CDR3 is TGTGCCAGCACTCCGGACCGAGTTAGAGGCGAGCAGTACGTC.

Many counts were recorded for this clonotype. This chain uses TRBV6-1 with TRBJ1-2; 12 bases align to TRBD1. The CDR3 loop spans 14 amino acids. J was trimmed by 7 bases and V by 10 bases; bases with no gene match: 10. Germline values: CDR1 MNHNS, CDR2 SASEGT. The CDR3 coding sequence is TGTGCCATCTCCCGGGACAGGGGGCGAGGTGGCTACACCTTC. It translates to CAISRDRGRGGYTF.

In this sample, this clonotype turned up many times. The rearrangement joins TRBV30 to TRBJ2-2, with D possibly being TRBD1 (6 bases). CDR1 is GTSNPN, CDR2 SVGIG, per germline (reference sequence). Deletions cut 4 bases from V and 3 bases from J, with 12 bases between. This CDR3 is 14 amino acids long. The CDR3 here is CAWIQGLDTGELFF. The DNA for the CDR3 is TGTGCCTGGATACAGGGATTGGACACCGGGGAGCTGTTTTTT.

There are many counts of this clonotype. V and J are TRBV7-3 and TRBJ1-5; D is perhaps TRBD1 (5 bases). CDR1 is SGHTA and CDR2 is FQGTGA in the germline V gene. CDR3 length: 16 amino acids. Trimming removed 1 base at V and 0 bases at J, with 10 bases between. The CDR3 region is CASSLRTHYSNQPQHF. In nucleotides, the CDR3 is TGTGCCAGCAGCTTAAGGACACATTATAGCAATCAGCCCCAGCATTTT.

This clonotype was seen repeatedly, ten times or more. The V gene is TRBV6-1, the J gene TRBJ2-6, with TRBD2 as a possible D gene (6 bases). The CDR3 is made up of 17 amino acids. V was clipped by 6 bases and J by 0 bases, with 15 bases between them. The germline gives CDR1 MNHNS, CDR2 SASEGT. CDR3 sequence (DNA): TGTGCCAGCAGGGCGGGGACCGTCAGCTCTGGGGCCAACGTCCTGACTTTC. Amino acid sequence: CASRAGTVSSGANVLTF.

This clonotype was seen repeatedly, ten times or more. The chain carries TRBV9 and TRBJ2-7; D may match TRBD1 or TRBD2 (5 bases each). The CDR3 is 15 residues long. V was shortened by 4 bases and J by 1 base, with 15 bases between the two germline ends. Germline CDR1 and CDR2: SGDLS and YYNGEE. CDR3 protein: CASSPRGAVSYEQYF. The CDR3 DNA follows: TGTGCCAGCAGCCCGCGAGGGGCAGTTTCCTACGAGCAGTACTTC. The whole variable domain, filled in from reference TRBV9 and TRBJ2-7, reads DSGVTQTPKHLITATGQRVTLRCSPRSGDLSVYWYQQSLDQGLQFLIQYYNGEERAKGNILERFSAQQFPDLHSELNLSSLELGDSALYFCASSPRGAVSYEQYFGPGTRLTVT.

This clonotype was counted many times. V gene TRBV5-1 combines with J gene TRBJ2-3; 11 bases agree with TRBD2. Trimming took 5 bases from V and 2 from J; bases not matched to a gene: 1. Germline values: CDR1 SGHRS, CDR2 YFSETQ. The CDR3 covers 14 residues. The CDR3: CASRTSGATDTQYF. CDR3 coding DNA: TGCGCCAGCAGGACTAGCGGGGCCACAGATACGCAGTATTTT.

This clonotype was detected only a few times. V is TRBV19 and J is TRBJ1-2; 7 bases are a match to TRBD1. Germline CDR1 is LNHDA and CDR2 is SQIVND (reference sequence). J gave up 4 bases and V 7 bases, and 6 bases lay outside the gene matches. This CDR3 is 13 amino acids long. The DNA of the CDR3 is TGTGCCAGTAATGGACAGGCAATCTATGGCTACACCTTC. Residues: CASNGQAIYGYTF.

In its sample, this clonotype was seen a few times. A much larger clone is a single base away; this may be a read error. This chain joins TRBV10-3 and TRBJ2-5; D remains ambiguous. The CDR3 has 15 residues. Germline V CDR1 and CDR2: ENHRY, SYGVKD. The CDR3 bases are TGTGCCATCAGTGGGCTTGAGAAGGGCGGAGAGGCCCAGTACTTC. Amino acids: CAISGLEKGGEAQYF.

This clonotype was counted at least ten times. The V call is TRBV11-2, the J call TRBJ2-1, with 7 bases aligning to TRBD1. The CDR3 totals 15 residues. Losses at the gene ends were 3 bases for V and 3 bases for J; bases not matched to a gene: 5. CDR1 and CDR2 (germline): SGHAT, FQNNGV. The CDR3 region has the DNA TGTGCCAGCAGCTTTGAGAGGGGGCTCTACAATGAGCAGTTCTTC. It specifies CASSFERGLYNEQFF.

This clonotype has a count of ten or more. The V gene is TRBV7-8, the J gene TRBJ2-7, with a weak D call TRBD2 (6 bases). Trimming removed 5 bases at V and 3 bases at J, with 17 bases between. This CDR3 has 15 amino acids. Germline lookup yields CDR1 SGHVS and CDR2 FQNEAQ. The CDR3 region has the DNA TGTGCCAGCAGCGCTTCAGCGGTGGAGGGCTACGAGCAGTACGTC. This sequence encodes CASSASAVEGYEQYV.